The 10 T cell receptor beta chains below come from one sample, sequenced in a study of cytomegalovirus exposure and HLA in healthy donors. The primer mix had 60 Vbeta and 13 Jbeta primers. Measured with immunoSEQ multiplex PCR; TCRdb has only the in-frame clones, and not every one. The sample carries 100,000 or so clones, under 80% recorded once. The sample taken for sequencing was PBMCs. The receptors come from a woman aged 45-65 years in good health and CMV-seropositive.

CDR3 residues: CAISSSGREETQYF. In DNA, the CDR3 is TGTGCCATCAGTTCCAGCGGGAGAGAGGAGACCCAGTACTTC. V is TRBV10-3 and J is TRBJ2-5; 8 bases fit TRBD2. Germline assignment: CDR1 ENHRY and CDR2 SYGVKD. The V segment lost 5 bases and the J segment 5 bases; nucleotides outside the gene matches: 7. CDR3 length: 14 amino acids.

The chain links TRBV29-1 to TRBJ1-1; D is perhaps TRBD1 (6 bases). The CDR3 extends over 11 amino acids. Germline assignment: CDR1 SQVTM and CDR2 ANQGSEA. V was shortened by 7 bases and J by 6 bases, with 12 bases between the two germline ends. The CDR3 DNA reads as TGCAGCGGTGGGACACCCGCTGAAGCTTTCTTT. Translated: CSGGTPAEAFF.

The gene calls are TRBV10-2 and TRBJ2-5; D unclear. Germline V CDR1 and CDR2: WSHSY, SAAADI. The CDR3 length is 12 residues. Trimming took 8 bases from V and 2 from J, leaving 9 bases between them. CDR3 protein: CASGRLQETQYF. CDR3 in DNA: TGCGCCAGCGGCAGGCTACAAGAGACCCAGTACTTC.

This chain uses TRBV4-2 with TRBJ1-6; weak D call: TRBD1 (5 bases). CDR3 length equals 14 residues. The ends were cut back, 0 bases at V and 10 bases at J, with 10 bases in the middle. The germline gives CDR1 LGHNA, CDR2 YNFKEQ. The CDR3 DNA is TGTGCCAGCAGCCAAGACAGGGTAGGATCACCCCTCCACTTT. It encodes CASSQDRVGSPLHF.

This sequence joins TRBV27 and TRBJ2-3; the match to TRBD2 covers 16 bases. The CDR3 has 16 residues. Trimming at V came to 5 bases and at J to 7 bases, leaving 6 bases not matched to a gene. The V gene's germline CDR1 is MNHEY and CDR2 SMNVEV (reference sequence). CDR3 in amino acids: CASSPPGLAGGYTQYF. The CDR3 coding sequence is TGTGCCAGCAGTCCCCCGGGACTAGCGGGAGGGTATACGCAGTATTTT.

The chain carries TRBV27 and TRBJ1-2; TRBD1 might be the D (6 bases). V lost 3 bases, J lost 0 bases, and 20 bases lay in between. There are 18 residues in the CDR3. Germline loops: CDR1 MNHEY, CDR2 SMNVEV (reference sequence). The CDR3 sequence: CASSFVYLTGLANYGYTF. In nucleotides, the CDR3 is TGTGCCAGCAGTTTCGTTTACTTGACAGGCTTAGCTAACTATGGCTACACCTTC.

The rearrangement uses TRBV7-9 and TRBJ2-3, with D perhaps matching TRBD2 (6 bases). Germline assignment: CDR1 SEHNR and CDR2 FQNEAQ (reference sequence). The CDR3 consists of 14 residues. V lost 8 bases to trimming and J lost 1 base, with 13 bases between them. DNA for the CDR3: TGTGCCAGCGGGGCGTCTAGCGGCACAGATACGCAGTATTTT. This codes for CASGASSGTDTQYF.

This clone has just a few counts. The chain recombines TRBV6-5 with TRBJ2-7; 7 bases are a match to TRBD2. The CDR3 runs 14 residues. With 5 bases clipped from V and 9 bases from J, the junction kept 13 bases outside the gene matches. Germline CDR1 is MNHEY and CDR2 is SVGAGI. CDR3 nucleotide sequence: TGTGCCAGCAGTGATCGGGGGGACCAGCGGGGGCAGTACTTC. As protein: CASSDRGDQRGQYF.

The J gene is TRBJ1-5, the V gene TRBV30; no firm D call. The germline V gene encodes CDR1 GTSNPN and CDR2 SVGIG (reference sequence). The CDR3 is made up of 14 amino acids. V lost 0 bases to trimming and J lost 1 base, with 7 bases between them. CDR3 bases: TGTGCCTGGAGTGTACTAGGAAGCAATCAGCCCCAGCATTTT. Protein: CAWSVLGSNQPQHF. Full variable domain (outside the CDR3, taken from reference TRBV30 and TRBJ1-5): SQTIHQWPATLVQPVGSPLSLECTVEGTSNPNLYWYRQAAGRGLQLLFYSVGIGQISSEVPQNLSASRPQDRQFILSSKKLLLSDSGFYLCAWSVLGSNQPQHFGDGTRLSIL.

V and J are TRBV11-2 and TRBJ2-1; maybe TRBD2 (6 bases). Germline V gives CDR1 SGHAT, CDR2 FQNNGV. CDR3 length equals 16 residues. Trimming cost V 5 bases and J 0 bases, with 14 bases left between them. This CDR3 is CASSPESTSSYNEQFF. The CDR3 bases are TGTGCCAGCAGCCCTGAATCGACTAGCTCCTACAATGAGCAGTTCTTC.